A selection of T cell receptor beta chains follows, all from one sample in a study of T cell repertoires in cytomegalovirus infection. No antigen has been identified for these receptors. TCRdb reprocessed the reads with MiXCR, giving one entry per CDR3 protein. The profile covers about 920,000 distinct CDR3 sequences, with approximately 32% appearing a single time and 10% to 15% taken by the ten largest. Sequencing was performed on cultured CD8+ T cells from PBMCs, taken from culture after CMV antigen stimulation. These receptors were collected from a human donor in good health (CMV status not recorded). Some clones in this sample may be carry-over from other donors' samples. The conserved cysteine and the conserved F or W are not part of the CDR3 here. D genes are given only for firm matches.

j_call | v_call | cdr3_length | d_call | cdr3_aa
TRBJ1-2 | TRBV6-6 | 15 | . | ASSYSNREMPYYGYT
TRBJ2-4 | TRBV6-8 | 13 | . | ASIERYNSKNIQY
TRBJ1-1 | TRBV7-9 | 12 | . | TSSPTGQNTEAF
TRBJ2-3 | TRBV7-9 | 18 | TRBD2 | ASSPTDKKPTSGETDTQY
TRBJ2-1 | TRBV7-2 | 13 | TRBD1 | ASSLVGQGAYEQF
TRBJ2-1 | TRBV7-2 | 12 | . | ASSRGQGGNGQF
TRBJ2-1 | TRBV2 | 13 | . | ASYPPAPSHNEQF
TRBJ2-2 | TRBV5-4 | 13 | . | ASSLSSRDAGELF
TRBJ2-4 | TRBV7-9 | 12 | . | ASRSRVAKNIQY
TRBJ1-2 | TRBV19 | 14 | . | ATGSDRTLLNYGYT
TRBJ2-1 | TRBV7-9 | 15 | TRBD1 | ASSLETGTGVYNEQF
TRBJ1-5 | TRBV20-1 | 16 | TRBD1 | SADGLTGGKGSNQPQH
TRBJ1-2 | TRBV12-3/TRBV12-4 | 10 | TRBD1 | ASSFQGEGYT
TRBJ1-1 | TRBV7-9 | 12 | . | ASSLRQVFTEAF
TRBJ2-1 | TRBV6-4 | 14 | TRBD2 | ASSVGLAGGYNEQF
TRBJ2-1 | TRBV7-9 | 14 | . | ASSLLGTYSYNEQF
TRBJ2-5 | TRBV12-3/TRBV12-4 | 12 | TRBD1 | ASSWDRAGETQY
TRBJ2-3 | TRBV10-1 | 13 | . | ASSEDFSREDTQY